One and the same sample provided the 19 T cell receptor beta chains below, sequenced in a study of T cell changes during pregnancy in multiple sclerosis (dated by TCRdb to between 2017 and 2020). The library was made by the immunoSEQ multiplex PCR assay. Held by TCRdb, this immuneACCESS table contains in-frame sequences only and omits some clones. Under half of the omission traces to an unresolved V gene where checked; the cause of the rest is unknown. The sample table records just over 50,000 clones; approximately 90% of these occur just once. Of the sample, around 0.5% is held by the ten largest clones. The starting material was CD4+ T cells from peripheral blood mononuclear cells, obtained after pregnancy. The receptors shown here come from a female donor with multiple sclerosis, enrolled in a pregnancy study.

CDR3 coding DNA: TGTGCCAGCAGGCGAATTGGGGGGGGGACAGGTGAGCAGTACTTC. Translation gives CASRRIGGGTGEQYF. The rearrangement links TRBV28 to TRBJ2-7, with D possibly TRBD1 on 8 matching bases. V lost 6 bases to trimming and J lost 7 bases, with 22 bases between them. This CDR3 contains 15 residues. Germline CDR1 reads MDHEN; CDR2 reads SYDVKM.

This chain links TRBV11-2 with TRBJ2-1, with 9 nucleotides matching TRBD2. Germline V gene lookup returns CDR1 SGHAT and CDR2 FQNNGV. This CDR3 is built from 15 residues. The V and J ends lost 0 bases and 5 bases, in that order; junction bases with no gene match: 2. Here the CDR3 reads CASSLELAGDNEQFF. CDR3 DNA: TGTGCCAGCAGCTTAGAACTAGCGGGTGACAATGAGCAGTTCTTC. Looking up the rest from reference TRBV11-2 and TRBJ2-1 gives the full variable domain: EAGVAQSPRYKIIEKRQSVAFWCNPISGHATLYWYQQILGQGPKLLIQFQNNGVVDDSQLPKDRFSAERLKGVDSTLKIQPAKLEDSAVYLCASSLELAGDNEQFFGPGTRLTVL.

This clone has only one observation. This chain connects TRBV19 to TRBJ2-1, with 12 bases fitting TRBD2. This CDR3 region has 17 residues. After removal of 5 bases from V and 7 bases from J, the junction contained 12 bases not matched to a gene. Germline CDR1 LNHDA, CDR2 SQIVND (reference sequence). This chain's CDR3 is CASSPAFSSGRVNEQFF. As DNA, the CDR3 is TGTGCCAGTAGTCCGGCCTTCTCTAGCGGGAGGGTAAATGAGCAGTTCTTC.

This chain joins TRBV28 and TRBJ2-2, with 7 bases matching TRBD1. V gave up 3 bases and J gave up 2 bases; unmatched junction bases: 3. Germline CDR1 is MDHEN and CDR2 is SYDVKM. This CDR3 has 15 residues. The DNA for the CDR3 is TGTGCCAGCAGTTTTAACAGGGGCAACACCGGGGAGCTGTTTTTT. It encodes CASSFNRGNTGELFF.

The chain links TRBV28 to TRBJ2-4, with D possibly being TRBD1 (7 bases). The ends were cut back, 4 bases at V and 8 bases at J, with 24 bases in the middle. This CDR3 has 17 residues. Germline loops: CDR1 MDHEN, CDR2 SYDVKM. The CDR3 coding sequence is TGTGCCAGCAGTTCGGGGGACAGAGCGCCGTGGGGATACATTCAGTACTTC. Amino acid sequence: CASSSGDRAPWGYIQYF.

This sequence joins TRBV25-1 and TRBJ2-3; perhaps TRBD1 as D (7 bases). Germline CDR1 is MGHDK and CDR2 is SYGVNS. V lost 9 bases, J lost 1 base, and 23 bases lay in between. The CDR3 has 17 amino acids. The CDR3 DNA reads TGTGCCAGTTCCGGGACTCAGAGGAGGGGGCGCACAGATACGCAGTATTTT. It translates to CASSGTQRRGRTDTQYF.

The chain links TRBV29-1 to TRBJ2-2; TRBD1 matches 10 bases. This CDR3 has 13 amino acids. V lost 7 bases to trimming and J lost 5 bases; unmatched junction nucleotides: 4. CDR1 and CDR2 from the germline V gene are SQVTM and ANQGSEA. The DNA for the CDR3 is TGCAGCGCCAGGACAGGGGGGACCGGGGAGCTGTTTTTT. Protein sequence: CSARTGGTGELFF.

This clone was recorded only once. This chain connects TRBV5-1 to TRBJ2-7; 12 bases match TRBD2. Germline V gene data show CDR1 as SGHRS and CDR2 as YFSETQ. J was trimmed by 2 bases and V by 4 bases; bases with no gene match: 10. This CDR3 comprises 17 residues. The CDR3 nucleotides are TGCGCCAGCAGCCCCAAAATGACTAGCGGGAGCCCCTACGAGCAGTACTTC. This codes for CASSPKMTSGSPYEQYF.

The chain carries TRBV16 and TRBJ2-3; no definite D call. V was cut by 0 bases and J by 2 bases, with 9 bases left in between. From germline, CDR1 is KGHSY and CDR2 FQNENV. CDR3 length: 15 residues. DNA for the CDR3: TGTGCCAGCAGCCAATCTCCCGCCTACACAGATACGCAGTATTTT. This codes for CASSQSPAYTDTQYF.

This clone showed up just once. CDR3 in amino acids: CASSIVGGGNTEAFF. In DNA, the CDR3 is TGTGCCAGTAGTATAGTTGGGGGAGGGAACACTGAAGCTTTCTTT. The rearrangement joins TRBV19 to TRBJ1-1; D may be TRBD1 (5 bases). Germline V gene data show CDR1 as LNHDA and CDR2 as SQIVND (reference sequence). V lost 1 base, J lost 1 base, and 10 bases lay in between. The CDR3 runs 15 residues.

V usage is TRBV11-1 and J usage is TRBJ2-3; 8 nucleotides align to TRBD1. This CDR3 is 15 amino acids long. The V segment lost 5 bases and the J segment 4 bases; nucleotides outside the gene matches: 8. Germline CDR1 and CDR2: SGHAT and FQDESV (reference sequence). The CDR3 loop reads CASSRRTGRPDTQYF. In nucleotides, the CDR3 is TGTGCCAGCAGCCGTAGGACAGGGCGCCCAGATACGCAGTATTTT.

This clone was observed once. The genes are TRBV7-2 and TRBJ1-2; D is undetermined. V was pared by 5 bases and J by 7 bases, with 17 bases between. The CDR3 loop spans 14 amino acids. Germline values: CDR1 SGHTA, CDR2 FQGNSA. CDR3 residues: CASSLPLGVGGYTF. The CDR3 DNA is TGTGCCAGCAGCCTACCCCTCGGGGTTGGTGGCTACACCTTC. Full variable domain (missing parts from reference TRBV7-2 and TRBJ1-2): GAGVSQSPSNKVTEKGKDVELRCDPISGHTALYWYRQSLGQGLEFLIYFQGNSAPDKSGLPSDRFSAERTGGSVSTLTIQRTQQEDSAVYLCASSLPLGVGGYTFGSGTRLTVV.

This chain uses TRBV25-1 with TRBJ1-3; 8 bases map to TRBD1. The CDR3 is 12 residues long. Germline V gene lookup returns CDR1 MGHDK and CDR2 SYGVNS. The trim removed 6 bases at V and 14 bases at J, leaving 9 bases unmatched. This CDR3 reads CASSFGQGGLYF. The CDR3 DNA is TGTGCCAGCAGCTTCGGACAGGGCGGACTATATTTT.

This chain connects TRBV4-1 to TRBJ2-3; 8 nucleotides agree with TRBD2. Germline V gene sequence: CDR1 MGHRA, CDR2 YSYEKL. The V segment lost 0 bases and the J segment 0 bases; nucleotides outside the gene matches: 11. The CDR3 length is 19 residues. CDR3 in amino acids: CASSQDLFGLAGSTDTQYF. The CDR3, as DNA: TGCGCCAGCAGCCAAGATCTTTTTGGGCTAGCGGGTAGCACAGATACGCAGTATTTT.

The CDR3 DNA follows: TGTGCCAGCAGCTATACTAGCCTCAATGAGCAGTTCTTC. Its protein is CASSYTSLNEQFF. V is TRBV7-2 and J is TRBJ2-1, with a weak D call TRBD2 (6 bases). The germline V and J ends were trimmed by 4 bases and 6 bases, with 10 bases remaining between them. CDR3 length: 13 residues. Germline V CDR1 and CDR2: SGHTA, FQGNSA.

The chain couples TRBV4-3 to TRBJ2-1; maybe TRBD2 (5 bases). The CDR3 totals 15 residues. Germline CDR1 and CDR2: LGHNA and YSLEER. Trimming took off 1 base at V and 6 bases at J, with 13 bases between the two ends. The CDR3 loop is CASSQGSALVNEQFF. The CDR3 region has the DNA TGCGCCAGCAGCCAAGGTAGCGCCCTTGTCAATGAGCAGTTCTTC.

The chain combines TRBV14 with TRBJ2-3, with D unresolved. The germline V gene has CDR1 SGHDN and CDR2 FVKESK. This CDR3 spans 13 amino acids. Deletions cut 4 bases from V and 3 bases from J, with 8 bases between. The DNA for the CDR3 is TGTGCCAGCAGCCGTTTCGGTACAGATACGCAGTATTTT. Protein product: CASSRFGTDTQYF.

The chain carries TRBV6-5 and TRBJ2-7; D may be TRBD2 (6 bases). From germline, CDR1 is MNHEY and CDR2 SVGAGI. The CDR3 contains 16 residues. Between the trimmed V and J ends, which lost 4 bases and 0 bases, there was a span of 16 bases. For the CDR3, the DNA is TGTGCCAGCAGTTCCCAGGGAGGCTTCCTCTCCTACGAGCAGTACTTC. Its translation: CASSSQGGFLSYEQYF.

The sample holds one count of this clone. The CDR3 reads CASRLVEDQGQTNEKLFF. In DNA form, the CDR3 reads TGTGCAAGTCGCTTAGTCGAGGATCAGGGTCAGACTAATGAAAAACTGTTTTTT. The V call is TRBV12-2, the J call TRBJ1-4; TRBD1 was called by the table and not checked on the DNA. TRBV12-2 is a documented pseudogene. This CDR3 contains 18 residues.